This entry lists 25 T cell receptor beta chains sequenced from one sample in a study of cytotoxic CD8 clonotypes in ibrutinib-treated CLL. Sequencing used immunoSEQ multiplex PCR; TCRdb keeps in-frame clones, though not all of them. The data contain tens of thousands of clones, approximately 90% of them singletons. This specimen consisted of PBMCs, obtained after 12 months of ibrutinib treatment. Receptors originate from a human donor with chronic lymphocytic leukemia.

This clone was seen more than once but under ten times. The chain carries TRBV11-2 and TRBJ2-1; 8 bases agree with TRBD1. CDR1 and CDR2 from the germline V gene are SGHAT and FQNNGV. The CDR3 extends over 16 amino acids. The ends lost 0 bases at V and 10 bases at J; junction bases unmatched: 11. The CDR3 region has the DNA TGTGCCAGCAGCTTAGATCTTTTCAGGGGGCTAGCGGAGCAGTTCTTC. Translating gives CASSLDLFRGLAEQFF.

The chain carries TRBV5-1 and TRBJ2-7; TRBD1 agrees at 9 bases. With V trimmed by 10 bases and J by 6 bases, 8 bases remained unmatched. CDR1 is SGHRS and CDR2 is YFSETQ in the germline V gene. This CDR3 contains 12 residues. The CDR3 coding sequence is TGCGCCTCAACCGGGACAGGGATCGAGCAGTACTTC. Encoded protein: CASTGTGIEQYF.

This chain joins TRBV15 and TRBJ1-1; D gene unclear. V was clipped by 1 base and J by 0 bases, with 12 bases between them. The CDR3 consists of 16 residues. Germline assignment: CDR1 LNHNV and CDR2 YYDKDF (reference sequence). The CDR3 sequence is CATSRVPPGVNTEAFF. The CDR3 DNA follows: TGTGCCACCAGCAGAGTACCTCCGGGAGTGAACACTGAAGCTTTCTTT.

This sequence joins TRBV28 and TRBJ2-7; D ambiguous. Germline V gene data show CDR1 as MDHEN and CDR2 as SYDVKM. CDR3 length: 13 residues. V was shortened by 9 bases and J by 2 bases, with 14 bases between the two germline ends. The CDR3 coding sequence is TGTGCCAGTTGTCGGCTCGACACCTACGAGCAGTACTTC. Its protein is CASCRLDTYEQYF.

The count of this clone is one. This sequence joins TRBV7-3 and TRBJ2-3, with D hard to call. The germline CDR1 and CDR2 sequences are SGHTA and FQGTGA. V lost 1 base, J lost 4 bases, and 12 bases lay in between. CDR3 size: 15 residues. CDR3 residues: CASSLSHSNADTQYF. The CDR3, as DNA: TGTGCCAGCAGCTTAAGTCATAGCAACGCAGATACGCAGTATTTT.

The chain has TRBV28 and TRBJ2-7; D not resolved. CDR3 length equals 14 residues. Germline assignment: CDR1 MDHEN and CDR2 SYDVKM. Trimming stripped 6 bases from V and 6 bases from J, with 18 bases between. CDR3 in amino acids: CASSRTPQVFEQYF. The CDR3 nucleotides are TGTGCCAGCAGCCGCACCCCCCAGGTGTTCGAGCAGTACTTC.

The chain combines TRBV11-2 with TRBJ2-5, with D tentatively TRBD2 (5 bases). The CDR3 sequence is 14 residues long. Germline V gene sequence: CDR1 SGHAT, CDR2 FQNNGV. Trimming stripped 5 bases from V and 1 base from J, with 11 bases between. This CDR3 reads CASSPRGFQETQYF. In nucleotides, the CDR3 is TGTGCCAGCAGCCCCCGAGGGTTCCAAGAGACCCAGTACTTC.

This clone appeared once. The chain has TRBV27 and TRBJ2-1, with 9 bases that match TRBD2. Per germline, CDR1 MNHEY and CDR2 SMNVEV (reference sequence). Trimming removed 5 bases from V and 4 bases from J; junction bases left unmatched: 9. The CDR3 is made up of 16 amino acids. The CDR3 sequence: CASSVMNLAGYNEQFF. The CDR3 nucleotides are TGTGCCAGCAGTGTTATGAACCTAGCGGGATACAATGAGCAGTTCTTC.

CDR3 residues: CASSLVAGGLETQYF. The DNA for the CDR3 is TGCGCCAGCAGCTTGGTTGCAGGGGGCCTGGAGACCCAGTACTTC. The genes are TRBV5-1 and TRBJ2-5; TRBD1 aligns across 8 bases. The CDR3 loop spans 15 amino acids. V gave up 0 bases and J gave up 5 bases; unmatched junction bases: 6. The germline V gene has CDR1 SGHRS and CDR2 YFSETQ.

The chain joins TRBV10-3 to TRBJ2-3, with 8 bases identical to TRBD2. Germline lookup yields CDR1 ENHRY and CDR2 SYGVKD. V dropped 6 bases and J dropped 1; count of bases not matched to a gene: 6. The CDR3 has 15 amino acids. The CDR3 nucleotides read TGTGCCATCAGGGGTAGCGGGACCGGCACAGATACGCAGTATTTT. Encoded protein: CAIRGSGTGTDTQYF.

The chain has TRBV28 and TRBJ1-5; the D is unclear. CDR3 length equals 12 residues. V lost 6 bases and J 2 bases, leaving 5 bases between the germline ends. The germline CDR1 and CDR2 sequences are MDHEN and SYDVKM. This CDR3 is CASRVGNQPQHF. The CDR3 bases are TGTGCCAGCAGGGTAGGCAATCAGCCCCAGCATTTT.

This sequence joins TRBV11-2 and TRBJ2-1, with 11 bases identical to TRBD2. Per germline, CDR1 SGHAT and CDR2 FQNNGV. This CDR3 region has 14 residues. V shed 5 bases, J shed 6 bases, and the junction held 3 bases outside the gene matches. DNA of the CDR3: TGTGCCAGCAGCCTTAGCGGGAGGGCCAATGAGCAGTTCTTC. Translation: CASSLSGRANEQFF.

This chain uses TRBV2 with TRBJ2-1; D remains unclear. Germline assignment: CDR1 SNHLY and CDR2 FYNNEI. The V and J ends lost 8 bases and 2 bases respectively, with 10 bases between them. The CDR3 has 13 amino acids. In DNA, the CDR3 is TGTGCCAGCCTAGTCGGGCCCTACAATGAGCAGTTCTTC. It yields the protein CASLVGPYNEQFF.

The chain is built from TRBV6-1 and TRBJ2-7; perhaps TRBD1 as D (6 bases). The CDR3 totals 12 residues. CDR1 MNHNS and CDR2 SASEGT come from the germline V gene. V was pared by 7 bases and J by 6 bases, with 13 bases between. CDR3 in amino acids: CASTYLQGEQYF. In DNA, the CDR3 is TGTGCCAGCACCTACCTACAGGGCGAGCAGTACTTC.

This clone appeared a few times. The chain couples TRBV10-2 to TRBJ2-4; D may be TRBD1 (6 bases). Looked up from germline, CDR1 is WSHSY and CDR2 is SAAADI. Trimming took 7 bases from V and 0 from J, leaving 16 bases between them. This CDR3 has 16 amino acids. The CDR3 is CASNPLGTLAKNIQYF. Here the CDR3 DNA reads TGCGCCAGCAATCCCCTAGGGACACTAGCCAAAAACATTCAGTACTTC.

The chain couples TRBV4-2 to TRBJ2-2; D is ambiguous. Trimming took 2 bases from V and 5 from J, leaving 6 bases between them. This CDR3 contains 13 residues. CDR1 and CDR2 (germline): LGHNA, YNFKEQ. In DNA form, the CDR3 reads TGTGCCAGCAGCCAATCTAGTACCGGGGAGCTGTTTTTT. It codes for CASSQSSTGELFF.

The CDR3 here is CASSTGQSYEQYF. The DNA of the CDR3 is TGTGCCAGCAGTACGGGACAGTCCTACGAGCAGTACTTC. The V gene is TRBV25-1, the J gene TRBJ2-7; 7 bases map to TRBD1. The CDR3 has 13 residues. The germline gives CDR1 MGHDK, CDR2 SYGVNS. Trimming cost V 5 bases and J 1 base; bases outside gene matches: 2.

The rearrangement uses TRBV28 and TRBJ2-1; TRBD2 aligns across 10 bases. Germline lookup yields CDR1 MDHEN and CDR2 SYDVKM. Germline trimming cut 6 bases from V and 7 bases from J; bases unmatched to any gene: 9. CDR3 size: 15 residues. The chain's CDR3 is CASSQPPSGRNEQFF. DNA of the CDR3: TGTGCCAGCAGCCAACCCCCTAGCGGGAGAAATGAGCAGTTCTTC.

The chain employs TRBV9 and TRBJ2-3; TRBD2 matches at 7 bases. V trimming: 2 bases; J trimming: 1 base; junction bases outside the gene matches: 7. CDR1 is SGDLS and CDR2 is YYNGEE in the germline V gene. The CDR3 has 16 amino acids. DNA of the CDR3: TGTGCCAGCAGCGTTTCTAGCGGAGGGGGCACAGATACGCAGTATTTT. This gives the protein CASSVSSGGGTDTQYF.

The V and J genes are TRBV30 and TRBJ2-1, with 7 bases matching TRBD2. With V trimmed by 0 bases and J by 4 bases, 6 bases remained unmatched. The CDR3 is made up of 15 amino acids. Germline lookup yields CDR1 GTSNPN and CDR2 SVGIG (reference sequence). CDR3 nucleotide sequence: TGTGCCTGGAGTGTACAGCTAGCGGCATACAATGAGCAGTTCTTC. Amino acid sequence: CAWSVQLAAYNEQFF. The entire variable domain, with the rest obtained from reference TRBV30 and TRBJ2-1, is as follows: SQTIHQWPATLVQPVGSPLSLECTVEGTSNPNLYWYRQAAGRGLQLLFYSVGIGQISSEVPQNLSASRPQDRQFILSSKKLLLSDSGFYLCAWSVQLAAYNEQFFGPGTRLTVL.

The chain combines TRBV19 with TRBJ1-5, with TRBD1 matching over 7 bases. The CDR3 has 15 amino acids. Germline assignment: CDR1 LNHDA and CDR2 SQIVND (reference sequence). V shed 6 bases, J shed 6 bases, and the junction held 11 bases outside the gene matches. The CDR3 DNA follows: TGTGCCAGTAGGCCAACAGGGGATGGTGGTCAGCCCCAGCATTTT. Translated, it gives CASRPTGDGGQPQHF.

This chain uses TRBV7-9 with TRBJ1-1, with D possibly matching TRBD1 (5 bases). V gave up 2 bases and J gave up 1 base, with 14 bases separating them. Germline CDR1 is SEHNR and CDR2 is FQNEAQ (reference sequence). This CDR3 spans 16 amino acids. The CDR3 bases are TGTGCCAGCAGCTTAATCGAGGCAGGGACGAACACTGAAGCTTTCTTT. The encoded protein is CASSLIEAGTNTEAFF.

This chain links TRBV11-2 with TRBJ2-7, with TRBD2 identical over 11 bases. V lost 2 bases and J lost 0; bases outside the gene matches: 12. Germline CDR1 SGHAT, CDR2 FQNNGV. CDR3 length: 19 residues. The CDR3 bases are TGTGCCAGCAGCTTAACTGGGTCTAGCGGGAGGCCCCTCTCCTACGAGCAGTACTTC. The encoded protein is CASSLTGSSGRPLSYEQYF. Filled out from reference TRBV11-2 and TRBJ2-7, the complete variable domain reads EAGVAQSPRYKIIEKRQSVAFWCNPISGHATLYWYQQILGQGPKLLIQFQNNGVVDDSQLPKDRFSAERLKGVDSTLKIQPAKLEDSAVYLCASSLTGSSGRPLSYEQYFGPGTRLTVT.

This chain joins TRBV5-1 and TRBJ2-2; 11 bases match TRBD1. The junction had 5 bases not matched to a gene; V was cut back by 4 bases and J by 6 bases. From germline, CDR1 is SGHRS and CDR2 YFSETQ. This CDR3 has 15 amino acids. The CDR3 region is CASSPGQGASGELFF. The CDR3 nucleotides read TGCGCCAGCAGCCCCGGACAGGGGGCATCCGGGGAGCTGTTTTTT.

The chain recombines TRBV6-5 with TRBJ2-3; D ambiguous. From germline, CDR1 is MNHEY and CDR2 SVGAGI. V shed 0 bases and J shed 2 bases, with 9 bases lying between them. The CDR3 loop spans 15 amino acids. CDR3 sequence (DNA): TGTGCCAGCAGTTACTCAGTCAGGTACACAGATACGCAGTATTTT. Encoded protein: CASSYSVRYTDTQYF.